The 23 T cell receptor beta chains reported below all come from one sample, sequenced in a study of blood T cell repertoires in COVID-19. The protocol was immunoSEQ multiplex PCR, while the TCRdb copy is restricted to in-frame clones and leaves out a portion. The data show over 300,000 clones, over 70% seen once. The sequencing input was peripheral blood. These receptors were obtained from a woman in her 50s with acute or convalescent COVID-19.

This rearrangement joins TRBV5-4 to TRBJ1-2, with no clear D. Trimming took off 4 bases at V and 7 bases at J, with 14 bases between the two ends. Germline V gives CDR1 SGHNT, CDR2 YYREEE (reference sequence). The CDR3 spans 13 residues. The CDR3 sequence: CASSVDRERGYTF. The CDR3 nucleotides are TGTGCCAGCAGCGTCGACCGTGAGCGTGGCTACACCTTC.

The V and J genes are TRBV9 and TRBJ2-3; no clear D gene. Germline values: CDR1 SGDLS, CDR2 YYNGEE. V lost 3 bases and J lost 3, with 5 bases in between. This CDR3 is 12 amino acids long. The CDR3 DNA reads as TGTGCCAGCAGCGGCGAAACAGATACGCAGTATTTT. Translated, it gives CASSGETDTQYF.

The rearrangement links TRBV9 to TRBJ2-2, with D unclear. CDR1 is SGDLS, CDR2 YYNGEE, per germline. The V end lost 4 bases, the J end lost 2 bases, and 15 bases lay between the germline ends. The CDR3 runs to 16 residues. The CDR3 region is CASSPQWSTNTGELFF. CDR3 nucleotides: TGTGCCAGCAGCCCCCAATGGTCGACAAACACCGGGGAGCTGTTTTTT.

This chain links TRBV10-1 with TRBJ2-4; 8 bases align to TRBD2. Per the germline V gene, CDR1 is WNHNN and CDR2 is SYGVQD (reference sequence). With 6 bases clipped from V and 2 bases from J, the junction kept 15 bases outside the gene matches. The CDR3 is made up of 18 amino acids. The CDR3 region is CASRRGAGQYPTKNIQYF. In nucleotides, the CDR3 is TGCGCCAGCAGGCGGGGGGCAGGGCAATACCCAACCAAAAACATTCAGTACTTC.

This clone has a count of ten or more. CDR3 sequence reads: CAISEWDNPGNTIYF. In nucleotides, the CDR3 is TGTGCCATCAGTGAGTGGGACAATCCTGGAAACACCATATATTTT. The chain combines TRBV10-3 with TRBJ1-3, with a possible D match to TRBD1 (6 bases). The CDR3 covers 15 residues. The germline V gene has CDR1 ENHRY and CDR2 SYGVKD. The ends were cut back, 1 base at V and 2 bases at J, with 9 bases in the middle.

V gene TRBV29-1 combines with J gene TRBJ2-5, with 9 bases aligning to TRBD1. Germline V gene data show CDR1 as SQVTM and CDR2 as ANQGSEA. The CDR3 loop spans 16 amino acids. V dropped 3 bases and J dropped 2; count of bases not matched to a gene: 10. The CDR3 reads CSVDSSTQGAQETQYF. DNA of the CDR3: TGCAGCGTTGACAGTTCCACACAGGGGGCTCAAGAGACCCAGTACTTC. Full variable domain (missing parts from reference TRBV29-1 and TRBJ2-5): SAVISQKPSRDICQRGTSLTIQCQVDSQVTMMFWYRQQPGQSLTLIATANQGSEATYESGFVIDKFPISRPNLTFSTLTVSNMSPEDSSIYLCSVDSSTQGAQETQYFGPGTRLLVL.

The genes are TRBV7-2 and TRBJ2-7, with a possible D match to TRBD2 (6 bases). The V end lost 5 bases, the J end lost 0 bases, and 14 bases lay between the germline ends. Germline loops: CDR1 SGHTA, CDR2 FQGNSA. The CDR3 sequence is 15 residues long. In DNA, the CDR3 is TGTGCCAGCAGCCTAGGGACTCCTATCTCCTACGAGCAGTACTTC. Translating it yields CASSLGTPISYEQYF.

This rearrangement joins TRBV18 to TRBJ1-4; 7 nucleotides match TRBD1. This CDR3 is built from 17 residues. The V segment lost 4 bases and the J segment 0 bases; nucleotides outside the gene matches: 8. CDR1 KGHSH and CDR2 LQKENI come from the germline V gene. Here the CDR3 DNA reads TGTGCCAGCTCACTGGGACAGTTTACCGCAACTAATGAAAAACTGTTTTTT. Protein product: CASSLGQFTATNEKLFF. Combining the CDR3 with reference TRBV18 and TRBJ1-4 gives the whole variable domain NAGVMQNPRHLVRRRGQEARLRCSPMKGHSHVYWYRQLPEEGLKFMVYLQKENIIDESGMPKERFSAEFPKEGPSILRIQQVVRGDSAAYFCASSLGQFTATNEKLFFGSGTQLSVL.

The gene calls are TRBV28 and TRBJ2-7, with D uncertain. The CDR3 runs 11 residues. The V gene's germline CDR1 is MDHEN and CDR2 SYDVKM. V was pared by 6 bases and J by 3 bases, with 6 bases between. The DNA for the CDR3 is TGTGCCAGCAGGAGGCTCTACGAGCAGTACTTC. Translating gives CASRRLYEQYF.

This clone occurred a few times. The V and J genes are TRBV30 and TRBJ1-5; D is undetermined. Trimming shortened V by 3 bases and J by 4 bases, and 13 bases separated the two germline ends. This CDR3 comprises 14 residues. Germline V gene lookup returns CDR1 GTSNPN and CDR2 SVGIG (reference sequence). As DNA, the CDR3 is TGTGCCTGGAGGGGAAGGACTTCGAATCAGCCCCAGCATTTT. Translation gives CAWRGRTSNQPQHF.

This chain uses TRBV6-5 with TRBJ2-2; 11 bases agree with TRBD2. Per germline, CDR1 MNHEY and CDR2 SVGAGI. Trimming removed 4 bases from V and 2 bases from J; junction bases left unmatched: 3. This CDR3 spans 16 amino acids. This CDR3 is CASSFTSGGNTGELFF. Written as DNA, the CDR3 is TGTGCCAGCAGTTTCACTAGCGGGGGTAACACCGGGGAGCTGTTTTTT.

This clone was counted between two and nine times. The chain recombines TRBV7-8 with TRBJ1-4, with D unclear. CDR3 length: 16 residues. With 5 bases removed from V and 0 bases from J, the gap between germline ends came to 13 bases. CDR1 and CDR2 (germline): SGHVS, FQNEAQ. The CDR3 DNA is TGTGCCAGCAGCCCCCGCCAGGATTCAACTAATGAAAAACTGTTTTTT. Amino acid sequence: CASSPRQDSTNEKLFF. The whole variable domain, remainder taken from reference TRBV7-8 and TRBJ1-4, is GAGVSQSPRYKVAKRGQDVALRCDPISGHVSLFWYQQALGQGPEFLTYFQNEAQLDKSGLPSDRFFAERPEGSVSTLKIQRTQQEDSAVYLCASSPRQDSTNEKLFFGSGTQLSVL.

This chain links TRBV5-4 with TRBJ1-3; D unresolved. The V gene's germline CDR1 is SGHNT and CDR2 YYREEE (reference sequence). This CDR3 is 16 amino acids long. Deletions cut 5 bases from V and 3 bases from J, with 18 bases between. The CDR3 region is CASSPTGVVGGNTIYF. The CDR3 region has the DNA TGTGCCAGCAGTCCGACCGGGGTGGTTGGTGGAAACACCATATATTTT.

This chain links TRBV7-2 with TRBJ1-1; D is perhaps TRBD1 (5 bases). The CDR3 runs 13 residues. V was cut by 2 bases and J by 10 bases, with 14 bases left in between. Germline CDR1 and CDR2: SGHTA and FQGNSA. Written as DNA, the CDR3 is TGTGCCAGCAGCTTACGGGGAGGGGTAGGAGCTTTCTTT. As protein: CASSLRGGVGAFF.

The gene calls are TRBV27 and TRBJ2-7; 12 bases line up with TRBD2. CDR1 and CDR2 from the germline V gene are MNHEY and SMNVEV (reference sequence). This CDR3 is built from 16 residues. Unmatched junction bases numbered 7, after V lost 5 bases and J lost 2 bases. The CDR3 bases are TGTGCCAGCAGTGGGAGGGCTAGCGGGAGGGCCTACGAGCAGTACTTC. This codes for CASSGRASGRAYEQYF.

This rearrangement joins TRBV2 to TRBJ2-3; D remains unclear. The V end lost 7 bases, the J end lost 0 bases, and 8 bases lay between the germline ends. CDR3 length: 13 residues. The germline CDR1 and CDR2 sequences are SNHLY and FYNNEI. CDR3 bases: TGTGCCAGCAAATCTACTAGCACAGATACGCAGTATTTT. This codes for CASKSTSTDTQYF.

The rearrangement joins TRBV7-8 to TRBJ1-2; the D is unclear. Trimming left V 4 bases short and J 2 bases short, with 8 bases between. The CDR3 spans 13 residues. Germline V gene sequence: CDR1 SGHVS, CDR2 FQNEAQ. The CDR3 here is CASSSGRNYGYTF. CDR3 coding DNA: TGTGCCAGCAGCTCAGGTCGGAACTATGGCTACACCTTC.

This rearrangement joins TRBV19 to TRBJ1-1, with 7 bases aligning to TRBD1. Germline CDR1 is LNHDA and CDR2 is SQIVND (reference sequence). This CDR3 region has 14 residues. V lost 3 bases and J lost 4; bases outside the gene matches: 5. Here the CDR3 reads CASSIRAGGTEAFF. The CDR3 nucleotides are TGTGCCAGTAGTATTCGGGCAGGGGGCACTGAAGCTTTCTTT.

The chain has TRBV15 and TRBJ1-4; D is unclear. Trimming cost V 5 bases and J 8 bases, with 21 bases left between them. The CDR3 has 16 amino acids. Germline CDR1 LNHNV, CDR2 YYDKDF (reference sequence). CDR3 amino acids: CATSPGSRGGAEKLFF. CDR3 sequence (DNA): TGTGCCACCAGCCCCGGGAGCCGGGGAGGAGCAGAAAAACTGTTTTTT.

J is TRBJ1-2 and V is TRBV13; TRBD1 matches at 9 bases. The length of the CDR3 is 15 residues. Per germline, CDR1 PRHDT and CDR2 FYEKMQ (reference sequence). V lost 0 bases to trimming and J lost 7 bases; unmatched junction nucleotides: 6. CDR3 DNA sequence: TGTGCCAGCAGCTTAGGCTCCGGGACAGGGTCTGGCTACACCTTC. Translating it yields CASSLGSGTGSGYTF.

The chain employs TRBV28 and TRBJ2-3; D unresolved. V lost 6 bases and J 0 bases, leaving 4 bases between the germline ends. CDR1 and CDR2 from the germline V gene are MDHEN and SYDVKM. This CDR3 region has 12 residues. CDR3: CASRSSTDTQYF. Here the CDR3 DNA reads TGTGCCAGCAGATCGAGCACAGATACGCAGTATTTT. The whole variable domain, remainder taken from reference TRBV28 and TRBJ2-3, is DVKVTQSSRYLVKRTGEKVFLECVQDMDHENMFWYRQDPGLGLRLIYFSYDVKMKEKGDIPEGYSVSREKKERFSLILESASTNQTSMYLCASRSSTDTQYFGPGTRLTVL.

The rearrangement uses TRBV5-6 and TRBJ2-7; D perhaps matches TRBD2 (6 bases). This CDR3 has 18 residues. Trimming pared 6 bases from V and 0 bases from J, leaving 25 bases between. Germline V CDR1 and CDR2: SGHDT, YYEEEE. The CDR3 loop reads CASTRSGTSLMSSYEQYF. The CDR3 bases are TGTGCCAGCACCAGATCCGGGACTTCACTCATGAGCTCCTACGAGCAGTACTTC. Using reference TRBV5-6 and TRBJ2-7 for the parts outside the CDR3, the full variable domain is DAGVTQSPTHLIKTRGQQVTLRCSPKSGHDTVSWYQQALGQGPQFIFQYYEEEERQRGNFPDRFSGHQFPNYSSELNVNALLLGDSALYLCASTRSGTSLMSSYEQYFGPGTRLTVT.

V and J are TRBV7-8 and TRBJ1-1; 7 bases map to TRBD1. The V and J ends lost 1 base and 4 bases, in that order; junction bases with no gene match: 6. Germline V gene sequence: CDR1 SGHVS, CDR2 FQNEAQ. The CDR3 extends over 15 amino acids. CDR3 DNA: TGTGCCAGCAGCTTAGTAGGGGGCGGTGGCACTGAAGCTTTCTTT. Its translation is CASSLVGGGGTEAFF. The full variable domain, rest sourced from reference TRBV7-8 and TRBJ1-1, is GAGVSQSPRYKVAKRGQDVALRCDPISGHVSLFWYQQALGQGPEFLTYFQNEAQLDKSGLPSDRFFAERPEGSVSTLKIQRTQQEDSAVYLCASSLVGGGGTEAFFGQGTRLTVV.